This note documents a single TCR beta chain sequence. As yet, its antigen is unknown. Trimming took off 1 base at V and 10 bases at J, with 11 bases between the two ends. The germline V gene has CDR1 LGHNA and CDR2 YSLEER. This CDR3 spans 13 amino acids. The protocol was immunoSEQ multiplex PCR, while the TCRdb copy is restricted to in-frame clones and leaves out a portion. The sample consists of about 11,000 clones, about 88% of them appearing once. The data are from a study of T cell clonotyping in hematopoietic cell transplantation. Study results and caveats: Pathologically expanded recipient clonotypes increased progressively from day 30 to day 180 as diversity fell.

Specimen: PBMCs, collected 100 days after allogeneic stem cell transplant. The chain has TRBV4-3 and TRBJ2-1; D is uncertain. The TCR comes from a female patient between 55 and 75 years old who had an allogeneic stem cell transplant from an unrelated donor, so the T cells may come from the graft donor. Some clones in this sample may be carry-over from other donors' samples. In DNA, the CDR3 is TGCGCCAGCAGCCAAGCTAACTCCGTAGAGCAGTTCTTC. Translation gives CASSQANSVEQFF.